A selection of T cell receptor beta chains follows, all from one sample in a study of T cell repertoires in cytomegalovirus infection. TCRdb redid the calling of the reads with MiXCR, one entry per CDR3 protein. The sample carries about 470,000 distinct CDR3 sequences, about 42% recorded once. These TCRs' antigens remain unknown. The sample was cultured PBMCs, taken from culture after CMV antigen stimulation. These receptors were taken from a human donor in good health (CMV status not recorded). Some clones in this sample may be carry-over from other donors' samples. Each CDR3 is given with its conserved first and last residue. The D gene is left open where the match is weak. A row's size may be missing; if present it is once, few, many or a size class.

V gene	D gene	J gene	clone size	CDR3 DNA	CDR3 protein
TRBV7-9	TRBD1	TRBJ1-1	NA	TGTGCCAGCAGCAAGGGGACAGGCAACACTGAAGCTTTCTTT	CASSKGTGNTEAFF
TRBV6-6	NA	TRBJ2-1	NA	TGTGCCAGCAGTTACTCTTTGTATGAGCAGTTCTTC	CASSYSLYEQFF
TRBV4-1	TRBD1	TRBJ1-2	NA	TGCGCCAGCAGCAGAGCCCCGGGACAGGAAAAAGGTGGCTACACCTTC	CASSRAPGQEKGGYTF
TRBV27	NA	TRBJ2-1	once	TGTGCCAGCAGTTCCCCTAGCGAAAACAATGAGCAGTTCTTC	CASSSPSENNEQFF
TRBV4-1	TRBD2	TRBJ2-3	NA	TGCGCCAGCAGTCTCCGACTAGCGGGGCCGGATACGCAGTATTTT	CASSLRLAGPDTQYF
TRBV12-3/TRBV12-4	TRBD1	TRBJ2-4	few	TGTGCCAGCAGGCCACCGGGACAGGGAACTTTGGCCAAAAACATTCAGTACTTC	CASRPPGQGTLAKNIQYF
TRBV7-2	TRBD2	TRBJ2-3	many	TGTGCCAGCAGCTTACTTACTAGCGGGGGGGCCGATACGCAGTATTTT	CASSLLTSGGADTQYF
TRBV28	TRBD2	TRBJ2-3	NA	TGTGCCAGCACCCTAGAGGCGGGGGTCGATACGCAGTATTTT	CASTLEAGVDTQYF
TRBV5-6	NA	TRBJ1-1	NA	TGTGCCAGCAGCTTCCATGATCGACGGTTTTGGGCTTTCTTT	CASSFHDRRFWAFF
TRBV7-2	NA	TRBJ2-5	few	TGTGCCAGCAGCTCGAGGCGGTACGGGGAGACCCAGTACTTC	CASSSRRYGETQYF
TRBV20-1	TRBD1	TRBJ2-5	few	TGCAGTGCTACAACAGGGACAGGGCGCGATGGGGGGACCCAGTACTTC	CSATTGTGRDGGTQYF
TRBV6-6	TRBD1	TRBJ1-1	NA	TGTGCCAGCAGTCCCGCCAGGGACAGGGGCCGGAACACTGAAGCTTTCTTT	CASSPARDRGRNTEAFF
TRBV7-9	NA	TRBJ2-3	few	TGTGCCAGCAGTCCCACGGGCAGCTGGGCAGATACGCAGTATTTT	CASSPTGSWADTQYF
TRBV18	NA	TRBJ2-7	NA	TGTGCCAGCTCACCACTGTCAGGGCCAGTGGGCGAGCAGTACTTC	CASSPLSGPVGEQYF
TRBV4-2	TRBD2	TRBJ2-1	NA	TGTGCCTCCGGACTAGCGGGACACAATGAGCAGTTCTTC	CASGLAGHNEQFF
TRBV12-3/TRBV12-4	NA	TRBJ2-5	NA	TGTGCCAGCAGTTTAATCTCCTCCCAAGAGACCCAGTACTTC	CASSLISSQETQYF
TRBV11-3	TRBD1	TRBJ2-2	NA	TGTGCCAGCAGCCCGAGACAGGGCAGCGGGGAGCTGTTTTTT	CASSPRQGSGELFF
TRBV5-1	TRBD1	TRBJ2-1	NA	TGCGCCAGCAGCTTGGATGGGACAGGGGGCTACAATGAGCAGTTCTTC	CASSLDGTGGYNEQFF
TRBV7-8	TRBD2	TRBJ2-1	NA	TGTGCCAGCAGCTTGCGGGAGGGCCCTTACAATGAGCAGTTCTTC	CASSLREGPYNEQFF
TRBV27	TRBD1	TRBJ1-2	once	TGTGCCAGCAGTTTTGACAGGGAGGCTAACTATGGCTACACCTTC	CASSFDREANYGYTF
TRBV19	TRBD2	TRBJ2-2	NA	TGTGCCAGTAGATGGAGCGCGGGGGACACCGGGGAGCTGTTTTTT	CASRWSAGDTGELFF
TRBV7-2	TRBD1	TRBJ1-1	few	TGTGCCAGCAGCCTAATAGGGGGAACAGGGGGCAACACTGAAGCTTTCTTT	CASSLIGGTGGNTEAFF
TRBV12-3/TRBV12-4	NA	TRBJ1-1	NA	TGTGCCAGCAGCATCCATCCCCCCCGACAGCTTGAAGCTTTCTTT	CASSIHPPRQLEAFF
TRBV7-6	NA	TRBJ1-1	NA	TGTGCCAGCAGCTTAGCGCAGCTGAACACTGAAGCTTTCTTT	CASSLAQLNTEAFF
TRBV5-1	NA	TRBJ1-6	NA	TGCGCCAGCAGCTTGCGGACGGATAATTCACCCCTCCACTTT	CASSLRTDNSPLHF
TRBV11-2	NA	TRBJ1-6	NA	TGTGCCAGCAGCCCCGCCCCGGTCGGGAAATGGGCACCCCTCCACTTT	CASSPAPVGKWAPLHF
TRBV5-6	TRBD1	TRBJ2-1	NA	TGTGCCAGCAGCCAAATAGGGGGACAGCCCTACAATGAGCAGTTCTTC	CASSQIGGQPYNEQFF
TRBV7-9	TRBD1	TRBJ1-1	NA	TGTGCCAGCAGAGACTCAGGGGGCGCGAGGAACACTGAAGCTTTCTTT	CASRDSGGARNTEAFF
TRBV12-3/TRBV12-4	NA	TRBJ2-1	few	TGTGCCAGCAGTTTGGGTGGGAGGGGGTATGAGCAGTTCTTC	CASSLGGRGYEQFF
TRBV6-1	NA	TRBJ2-1	NA	TGTGCCAGCAGTGAATGGAACCGGCCCTACAATGAGCAGTTCTTC	CASSEWNRPYNEQFF
TRBV19	NA	TRBJ2-3	NA	TGTGCCAGTACTGAGGGAGGCATCGATACGCAGTATTTT	CASTEGGIDTQYF
TRBV12-3/TRBV12-4	TRBD1	TRBJ2-3	once	TGTGCCAGCAGTCAGGAGACAGGGGGCGGCACAGATACGCAGTATTTT	CASSQETGGGTDTQYF
TRBV4-3	NA	TRBJ1-2	NA	TGCGCCAGCAGCCAAGAACGGACAAGCTATGGCTACACCTTC	CASSQERTSYGYTF
TRBV7-2	NA	TRBJ2-5	few	TGTGCCAGCAGCTTAGCGGCCCGACAGGCCCTGGGGGCAGAATCGTTAGAGACCCAGTACTTC	CASSLAARQALGAESLETQYF
TRBV2	NA	TRBJ1-4	NA	TGTGCCAGCAGTGTAGTCTTTTATGAAAAACTGTTTTTT	CASSVVFYEKLFF
TRBV11-2	NA	TRBJ1-2	NA	TGTGCCAGCAGCCCCCTCTGGGGCAGAATTAACTATGGCTACACCTTC	CASSPLWGRINYGYTF
TRBV5-6	NA	TRBJ1-1	once	TGTGCCAGCAGCCACAGTGGGGAGATGAACACTGAAGCTTTCTTT	CASSHSGEMNTEAFF
TRBV4-1	NA	TRBJ1-6	NA	TGTGCCAGCAGACAAGACTTCTCCTATAATTCACCCCTCCACTTT	CASRQDFSYNSPLHF
TRBV2	TRBD1	TRBJ1-5	NA	TGTGCCAGCAGTTCGGGGACAGGGCGACCTCAGCCCCAGCATTTT	CASSSGTGRPQPQHF
TRBV7-2	NA	TRBJ1-5	NA	TGTGCCAGCAGCTTAGCTGGGGGCGGAGAGCCCCAGCATTTT	CASSLAGGGEPQHF
TRBV7-2	TRBD1	TRBJ2-5	many	TGTGCCAGCAGGTTCACAGGGGAAGAGACCCAGTACTTC	CASRFTGEETQYF
TRBV18	NA	TRBJ1-2	NA	TGTGCCAGCTCACTCGGGGCTGACGCTGGCTACACCTTC	CASSLGADAGYTF
TRBV6-1	TRBD1	TRBJ2-1	NA	TGTGCCAGCAGTGGGTGGAACAGGGGATCCTACAATGAGCAGTTCTTC	CASSGWNRGSYNEQFF
TRBV7-9	NA	TRBJ1-1	NA	TGTGCCAGCAGAGGATCGGATCCCACTGAAGCTTTCTTT	CASRGSDPTEAFF
TRBV28	NA	TRBJ1-3	few	TGTGCCAGCAGTTTCGGTCACACCATATATTTT	CASSFGHTIYF
TRBV6-1	TRBD1	TRBJ2-2	NA	TGTGCCAGCAGTTTTTCACAGGGGGCTTTCAACACCGGGGAGCTGTTTTTT	CASSFSQGAFNTGELFF
TRBV7-6	NA	TRBJ2-7	NA	TGTGCCAGCAGCTTAGGTTTTCGGGAGCAGTACTTC	CASSLGFREQYF
TRBV5-6	NA	TRBJ2-3	NA	TGTGCCAGCAGCTTAGATCGGCGGGGAACGCAGTATTTT	CASSLDRRGTQYF
TRBV7-2	NA	TRBJ1-1	few	TGTGCCAGCAGGACACTTGGACGACAGATAATTACTGAAGCTTTCTTT	CASRTLGRQIITEAFF
TRBV7-8	NA	TRBJ1-2	NA	TGTGCCAGCAGCTCGGAGGCGGGGGAAAGGGATGGCTACACCTTC	CASSSEAGERDGYTF
TRBV7-2	TRBD1	TRBJ1-1	few	TGTGCCAGCAGCTCGACAGGGGGCAACACTGAAGCTTTCTTT	CASSSTGGNTEAFF
TRBV28	NA	TRBJ1-2	once	TGTGCCAGCAGTTTCTTGGGGGCTCGTCAGAAGAGCTACACCTTC	CASSFLGARQKSYTF
TRBV4-1	NA	TRBJ2-7	few	TGCGCCAGCAGCCAAAAAATCGGGGTAACACCGGGACACCCCTACGAGCAGTACTTC	CASSQKIGVTPGHPYEQYF
TRBV7-9	NA	TRBJ1-5	NA	TGTGCCAGCAGTGGGGATGATCAGCCCCAGCATTTT	CASSGDDQPQHF
TRBV6-1	TRBD2	TRBJ2-1	NA	TGTGCCAGCAGTGCGGCTAGCGGGGTCTACAATGAGCAGTTCTTC	CASSAASGVYNEQFF
TRBV6-5	TRBD2	TRBJ2-1	few	TGTGCCAGCAGCTTACTAGCGGGGCGATACAATGAGCAGTTCTTC	CASSLLAGRYNEQFF
TRBV27	NA	TRBJ1-1	NA	TGTGCCAGCAGTCCCCTATTCAAAACTGAAGCTTTCTTT	CASSPLFKTEAFF
TRBV7-9	NA	TRBJ2-3	NA	TGTGCCAGCAGCCCCCCGGGACGGGATACAACTAGGGATACGCAGTATTTT	CASSPPGRDTTRDTQYF
TRBV12-3/TRBV12-4	NA	TRBJ2-2	NA	TGTGCCAGCACCATATGGAGGAACACCGGGGAGCTGTTTTTT	CASTIWRNTGELFF
TRBV19	TRBD2	TRBJ2-1	few	TGTGCCAGTAGTATAGTTGGTTTAGCGGGAAGCTCCTACAATGAGCAGTTCTTC	CASSIVGLAGSSYNEQFF